These 28 T cell receptor beta chains originate from one sample sequenced in a study of shared clonotypes between healthy human individuals. The assay was immunoSEQ multiplex PCR, and TCRdb's table has in-frame clones only and misses some. The sample carries around 600,000 clones, 97% recorded once. Sequencing used naive CD4+ T cells sorted from blood. Regarding subset: CD45RA+ positively selected. The source is a woman aged 30 to 39 in good health.

The chain links TRBV5-1 to TRBJ2-5; TRBD1 aligns across 7 bases. The J call could be wrong; TRBJ2-7 is a better fit for the DNA end. The CDR3 spans 17 residues. Germline loops: CDR1 SGHRS, CDR2 YFSETQ. CDR3 bases: TGCGCCAGCAGCTTTCTTCCTTCGACAGGGAATAGCTACGAGCAGTACTTC. Protein product: CASSFLPSTGNSYEQYF.

In its sample, this clone was seen once. The rearrangement uses TRBV7-2 and TRBJ1-1; the match to TRBD1 covers 8 bases. V lost 8 bases to trimming and J lost 4 bases; unmatched junction nucleotides: 3. The CDR3 length is 12 residues. Germline V gene sequence: CDR1 SGHTA, CDR2 FQGNSA. The CDR3 region has the DNA TGTGCCAGCGGACAGGGCGGCACTGAAGCTTTCTTT. It is translated as CASGQGGTEAFF.

The J gene is TRBJ2-1, the V gene TRBV7-3, with 15 nucleotides matching TRBD2. Trimming at V came to 4 bases and at J to 2 bases, leaving 3 bases not matched to a gene. Per germline, CDR1 SGHTA and CDR2 FQGTGA. The CDR3 is 17 residues long. The CDR3 sequence is CASSSRTSGRAYNEQFF. CDR3 coding DNA: TGTGCCAGCAGCTCTCGGACTAGCGGGAGGGCCTACAATGAGCAGTTCTTC.

As DNA, the CDR3 is TGTGCCAGCAGCTTACTCTACAATGAGCAGTTCTTC. This encodes CASSLLYNEQFF. The V gene is TRBV7-9, the J gene TRBJ2-1; D not certain. The V end lost 2 bases, the J end lost 3 bases, and 2 bases lay between the germline ends. The CDR3 length is 12 residues. Germline CDR1 reads SEHNR; CDR2 reads FQNEAQ (reference sequence). Looking up the rest from reference TRBV7-9 and TRBJ2-1 gives the full variable domain: DTGVSQNPRHKITKRGQNVTFRCDPISEHNRLYWYRQTLGQGPEFLTYFQNEAQLEKSRLLSDRFSAERPKGSFSTLEIQRTEQGDSAMYLCASSLLYNEQFFGPGTRLTVL.

The gene calls are TRBV15 and TRBJ2-5; 14 bases match TRBD2. The DNA end favors TRBJ2-7, so the J call may be wrong. The germline CDR1 and CDR2 sequences are LNHNV and YYDKDF (reference sequence). The CDR3 totals 15 residues. The CDR3 coding sequence is TGTGCCACCAGCAGCCGACTAGCGGGAGGGTACGAGCAGTACTTC. Its protein is CATSSRLAGGYEQYF.

The rearrangement joins TRBV28 to TRBJ1-1, with a weak D call TRBD1 (5 bases). Germline V CDR1 and CDR2: MDHEN, SYDVKM. V was pared by 7 bases and J by 4 bases, with 16 bases between. There are 14 residues in the CDR3. CDR3: CASTRAGGGTEAFF. As DNA, the CDR3 is TGTGCCAGCACCAGGGCGGGAGGCGGCACTGAAGCTTTCTTT.

This chain connects TRBV2 to TRBJ2-5; D not resolved. The V end was cut by 3 bases, the J end by 4 bases, with 12 bases between. Germline V lookup: CDR1 SNHLY, CDR2 FYNNEI. The CDR3 consists of 14 residues. The CDR3, as DNA: TGTGCCAGCAGTGAGATGCTGGGTGGAGAGACCCAGTACTTC. Protein: CASSEMLGGETQYF.

This clone occurred once. This rearrangement joins TRBV7-9 to TRBJ1-1; a weak D match, TRBD1 (5 bases). The CDR3 is 12 amino acids. V was cut by 4 bases and J by 5 bases, with 8 bases left in between. Germline CDR1 and CDR2: SEHNR and FQNEAQ (reference sequence). For the CDR3, the DNA is TGTGCCAGCAGCTCCGGGGGGACTGAAGCTTTCTTT. Its translation: CASSSGGTEAFF.

The chain carries TRBV5-1 and TRBJ1-2; tentative D call: TRBD1 (6 bases). V lost 4 bases and J lost 6, with 10 bases in between. CDR3 size: 12 residues. Per the germline V gene, CDR1 is SGHRS and CDR2 is YFSETQ. CDR3 bases: TGCGCCAGCAGCCTGGGGGACAATGGCTACACCTTC. Its protein product is CASSLGDNGYTF.

This clone occurred once. The gene calls are TRBV19 and TRBJ1-5, with 9 nucleotides matching TRBD1. The germline V gene has CDR1 LNHDA and CDR2 SQIVND (reference sequence). The CDR3 is made up of 15 amino acids. After removal of 7 bases from V and 5 bases from J, the junction contained 9 bases not matched to a gene. The chain's CDR3 is CASTLAGTGHQPQHF. In nucleotides, the CDR3 is TGTGCCAGTACCCTCGCCGGGACAGGGCATCAGCCCCAGCATTTT.

The rearrangement joins TRBV5-1 to TRBJ2-7; possibly TRBD2 for D (5 bases). V shed 4 bases and J shed 2 bases, with 19 bases lying between them. Germline assignment: CDR1 SGHRS and CDR2 YFSETQ. This CDR3 is built from 16 residues. CDR3 in amino acids: CASSPTGVARTYEQYF. CDR3 bases: TGCGCCAGCAGCCCCACCGGGGTAGCGCGAACCTACGAGCAGTACTTC.

This clone was seen many times. The chain uses TRBV4-2 and TRBJ2-7; TRBD2 matches 10 bases. Germline V gene data show CDR1 as LGHNA and CDR2 as YNFKEQ. V shed 0 bases, J shed 7 bases, and the junction held 6 bases outside the gene matches. The CDR3 contains 15 residues. Written as DNA, the CDR3 is TGTGCCAGCAGCCAAGATCACGGGACTAGCGATGAGCAGTACTTC. Its protein is CASSQDHGTSDEQYF.

The genes are TRBV5-4 and TRBJ2-7; D perhaps matches TRBD1 (5 bases). V lost 3 bases, J lost 2 bases, and 12 bases lay in between. Looked up from germline, CDR1 is SGHNT and CDR2 is YYREEE (reference sequence). The CDR3 runs 14 residues. CDR3 DNA: TGTGCCAGCAGCTCCAAAGGGGCTCCCTACGAGCAGTACTTC. It encodes CASSSKGAPYEQYF. The full variable domain, its missing parts supplied by reference TRBV5-4 and TRBJ2-7, is ETGVTQSPTHLIKTRGQQVTLRCSSQSGHNTVSWYQQALGQGPQFIFQYYREEENGRGNFPPRFSGLQFPNYSSELNVNALELDDSALYLCASSSKGAPYEQYFGPGTRLTVT.

The chain links TRBV5-1 to TRBJ2-5; D remains ambiguous. Germline V gives CDR1 SGHRS, CDR2 YFSETQ. The CDR3 runs to 14 residues. V lost 0 bases to trimming and J lost 5 bases, with 11 bases between them. In DNA, the CDR3 is TGCGCCAGCAGCTTGGGGTCCCCTTTGGAGACCCAGTACTTC. Protein: CASSLGSPLETQYF.

The chain combines TRBV19 with TRBJ1-1, with TRBD1 as a possible D gene (6 bases). V lost 5 bases, J lost 1 base, and 11 bases lay in between. Germline CDR1 and CDR2: LNHDA and SQIVND (reference sequence). CDR3 length: 14 residues. The CDR3 region has the DNA TGTGCCAGTAGTCTACAGGGAGCGAACACTGAAGCTTTCTTT. Amino acids: CASSLQGANTEAFF. The variable domain in full, completed from reference TRBV19 and TRBJ1-1, reads DGGITQSPKYLFRKEGQNVTLSCEQNLNHDAMYWYRQDPGQGLRLIYYSQIVNDFQKGDIAEGYSVSREKKESFPLTVTSAQKNPTAFYLCASSLQGANTEAFFGQGTRLTVV.

The V and J genes are TRBV27 and TRBJ2-1; 9 positions agree with TRBD1. Germline CDR1 is MNHEY and CDR2 is SMNVEV (reference sequence). The CDR3 runs 14 residues. The trim removed 4 bases at V and 6 bases at J, leaving 4 bases unmatched. The chain's CDR3 is CASSSGTGFNEQFF. Written as DNA, the CDR3 is TGTGCCAGCAGTTCGGGGACAGGGTTCAATGAGCAGTTCTTC.

The chain links TRBV18 to TRBJ2-1; TRBD1 matches 9 bases. The trim removed 4 bases at V and 2 bases at J, leaving 6 bases unmatched. Germline V gene lookup returns CDR1 KGHSH and CDR2 LQKENI. The CDR3 has 16 amino acids. CDR3 in DNA: TGTGCCAGCTCACTCTTGGGACAGGGACCCTACAATGAGCAGTTCTTC. Translating gives CASSLLGQGPYNEQFF. The full variable domain, completed using reference TRBV18 and TRBJ2-1, is NAGVMQNPRHLVRRRGQEARLRCSPMKGHSHVYWYRQLPEEGLKFMVYLQKENIIDESGMPKERFSAEFPKEGPSILRIQQVVRGDSAAYFCASSLLGQGPYNEQFFGPGTRLTVL.

The CDR3 reads CASMEGPLGETQYF. In nucleotides, the CDR3 is TGTGCCAGCATGGAAGGGCCGTTGGGAGAGACCCAGTACTTC. V is TRBV28 and J is TRBJ2-5; D uncertain. V lost 7 bases, J lost 4 bases, and 16 bases lay in between. Germline CDR1 reads MDHEN; CDR2 reads SYDVKM. The length of the CDR3 is 14 residues.

The chain carries TRBV19 and TRBJ1-4, with D possibly TRBD1 on 5 matching bases. CDR1 and CDR2 from the germline V gene are LNHDA and SQIVND (reference sequence). This CDR3 is 15 amino acids long. Trimming removed 5 bases at V and 5 bases at J, with 15 bases between. CDR3 nucleotides: TGTGCCAGTAGTCCCCGGGGCAGACGGAATGAAAAACTGTTTTTT. Protein product: CASSPRGRRNEKLFF.

V is TRBV4-2 and J is TRBJ2-7; D is tentatively TRBD1 or TRBD2 (5 bases each). This CDR3 contains 16 residues. Germline CDR1 reads LGHNA; CDR2 reads YNFKEQ. V was pared by 0 bases and J by 5 bases, with 17 bases between. The CDR3: CASSQEIGTISDEQYF. DNA for the CDR3: TGTGCCAGCAGCCAAGAGATTGGGACCATATCCGACGAGCAGTACTTC.

This chain joins TRBV2 and TRBJ2-7, with TRBD2 matching over 9 bases. V shed 6 bases, J shed 0 bases, and the junction held 3 bases outside the gene matches. CDR3 length equals 14 residues. CDR1 is SNHLY and CDR2 is FYNNEI in the germline V gene. CDR3 in amino acids: CASRGTSSSYEQYF. For the CDR3, the DNA is TGTGCCAGCAGGGGGACTAGCAGCTCCTACGAGCAGTACTTC.

CDR3 nucleotide sequence: TGTGCCAGCAGCAAAAACTACAATGAGCAGTTCTTC. This codes for CASSKNYNEQFF. The chain couples TRBV28 to TRBJ2-1; D is undetermined. The ends were cut back, 6 bases at V and 3 bases at J, with 6 bases in the middle. The CDR3 consists of 12 residues. In germline, CDR1 is MDHEN, CDR2 SYDVKM. The full variable domain, its missing parts supplied by reference TRBV28 and TRBJ2-1, is DVKVTQSSRYLVKRTGEKVFLECVQDMDHENMFWYRQDPGLGLRLIYFSYDVKMKEKGDIPEGYSVSREKKERFSLILESASTNQTSMYLCASSKNYNEQFFGPGTRLTVL.

The V gene is TRBV28, the J gene TRBJ1-2; the match to TRBD1 covers 8 bases. This CDR3 contains 12 residues. The V segment lost 6 bases and the J segment 7 bases; nucleotides outside the gene matches: 4. Germline CDR1 reads MDHEN; CDR2 reads SYDVKM. CDR3 coding DNA: TGTGCCAGCAGCCGACAGGGGAGTGGCTACACCTTC. This codes for CASSRQGSGYTF.

The chain couples TRBV10-2 to TRBJ2-7; TRBD2 matches at 7 bases. The CDR3 length is 16 residues. The germline V gene encodes CDR1 WSHSY and CDR2 SAAADI. The V and J ends lost 2 bases and 2 bases, in that order; junction bases with no gene match: 9. The CDR3 sequence: CASSEPRSGNPYEQYF. DNA for the CDR3: TGCGCCAGCAGTGAGCCCCGAAGCGGGAACCCCTACGAGCAGTACTTC.

A remark on this clone: The sample has other DNA sequences that encode this CDR3 too. This chain joins TRBV9 and TRBJ2-7, with 14 nucleotides matching TRBD2. CDR1 and CDR2 (germline): SGDLS, YYNGEE. The CDR3 has 15 amino acids. V was clipped by 2 bases and J by 3 bases; unmatched bases: 1. CDR3 sequence: CASSVGLAGVYEQYF. DNA for the CDR3: TGTGCCAGCAGCGTGGGACTAGCGGGAGTCTACGAGCAGTACTTC.

The chain employs TRBV6-4 and TRBJ2-7; 11 nucleotides align to TRBD1. This CDR3 has 15 amino acids. The V and J ends lost 7 bases and 4 bases, in that order; junction bases with no gene match: 9. CDR1 MRHNA and CDR2 SNTAGT come from the germline V gene. The CDR3 region has the DNA TGTGCCAGCACACCCGGGACAGGGGGTTGGTACGAGCAGTACTTC. This gives the protein CASTPGTGGWYEQYF.

The chain couples TRBV5-1 to TRBJ2-1; D gene unclear. Per germline, CDR1 SGHRS and CDR2 YFSETQ. The CDR3 runs 14 residues. Trimming shortened V by 2 bases and J by 5 bases, and 11 bases separated the two germline ends. CDR3 region: CASSFPRVNNEQFF. The DNA of the CDR3 is TGCGCCAGCAGCTTCCCACGGGTAAACAATGAGCAGTTCTTC. Filled out from reference TRBV5-1 and TRBJ2-1, the complete variable domain reads KAGVTQTPRYLIKTRGQQVTLSCSPISGHRSVSWYQQTPGQGLQFLFEYFSETQRNKGNFPGRFSGRQFSNSRSEMNVSTLELGDSALYLCASSFPRVNNEQFFGPGTRLTVL.

The CDR3 loop reads CASSLAGAAYEQYF. The CDR3 DNA reads as TGCGCCAGCAGCTTGGCCGGAGCCGCCTACGAGCAGTACTTC. The V call is TRBV5-1, the J call TRBJ2-5; D is uncertain. Near its end, the DNA agrees better with TRBJ2-7, so the J call may be wrong. There are 14 residues in the CDR3. Germline V gives CDR1 SGHRS, CDR2 YFSETQ.